This T cell receptor (beta chain) was captured in a study of cytomegalovirus exposure and HLA in healthy donors. Study-wide background: Earlier findings included roughly 100 million unique TCR beta sequences obtained from about 170 million T cells.

60 Vbeta and 13 Jbeta primers were used in PCR. Sequenced by immunoSEQ multiplex PCR; TCRdb stores in-frame clones only, minus some. The table includes around 94,000 clones, approximately 84% detected once. Findings and caveats of the study: Most TCR beta V segments were productive about 90% or about 30% of the time in an earlier analysis. It was reported in a later analysis that an Asian-associated ancestry cluster showed fewer N-insertions than the roughly 670-donor mean.

The CDR3 spans 14 residues. Trimming left V 1 base short and J 7 bases short, with 13 bases between. From germline, CDR1 is LGHNA and CDR2 YSLEER. In its sample, this clone was seen a few times. The antigen remains unidentified. The gene calls are TRBV4-3 and TRBJ1-1; unclear D gene. The receptor was derived from a man aged 18 to 30 in good health and CMV-seronegative. Sequenced: PBMCs. CDR3 amino acids: CASSQAFRPGEAFF. The CDR3 bases are TGCGCCAGCAGCCAAGCTTTTCGTCCCGGTGAAGCTTTCTTT.